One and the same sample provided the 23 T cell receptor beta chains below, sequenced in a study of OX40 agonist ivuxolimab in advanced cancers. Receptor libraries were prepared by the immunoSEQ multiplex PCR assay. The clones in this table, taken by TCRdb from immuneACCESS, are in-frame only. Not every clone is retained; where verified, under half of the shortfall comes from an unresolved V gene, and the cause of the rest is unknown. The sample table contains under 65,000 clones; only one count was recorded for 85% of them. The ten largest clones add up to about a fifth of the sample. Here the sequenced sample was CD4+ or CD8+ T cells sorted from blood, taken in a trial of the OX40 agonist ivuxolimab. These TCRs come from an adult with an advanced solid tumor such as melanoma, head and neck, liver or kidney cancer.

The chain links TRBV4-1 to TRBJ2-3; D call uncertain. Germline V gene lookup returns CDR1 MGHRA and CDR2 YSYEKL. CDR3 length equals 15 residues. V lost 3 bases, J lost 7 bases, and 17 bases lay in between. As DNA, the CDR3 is TGCGCCAGCAGCCAGTCCGTCGTATCTCCCAATACGCAGTATTTT. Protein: CASSQSVVSPNTQYF.

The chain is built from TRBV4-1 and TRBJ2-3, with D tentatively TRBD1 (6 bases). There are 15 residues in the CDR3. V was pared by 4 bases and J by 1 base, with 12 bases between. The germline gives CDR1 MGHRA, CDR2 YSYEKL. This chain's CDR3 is CASSLWDTGTDTQYF. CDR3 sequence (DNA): TGCGCCAGCAGCCTGTGGGACACCGGCACAGATACGCAGTATTTT.

In DNA form, the CDR3 reads TGTGCCAGCAGCTTTTGGACCGTTTCCGGGACAAAGGACACTGAAGCTTTCTTT. Amino acids: CASSFWTVSGTKDTEAFF. The V and J genes are TRBV11-2 and TRBJ1-1, with D perhaps matching TRBD1 (6 bases). Germline-derived CDR1 and CDR2 are SGHAT and FQNNGV. Trimming stripped 3 bases from V and 3 bases from J, with 23 bases between. This CDR3 is 18 amino acids long. Drawing the rest from reference TRBV11-2 and TRBJ1-1, the complete variable domain is EAGVAQSPRYKIIEKRQSVAFWCNPISGHATLYWYQQILGQGPKLLIQFQNNGVVDDSQLPKDRFSAERLKGVDSTLKIQPAKLEDSAVYLCASSFWTVSGTKDTEAFFGQGTRLTVV.

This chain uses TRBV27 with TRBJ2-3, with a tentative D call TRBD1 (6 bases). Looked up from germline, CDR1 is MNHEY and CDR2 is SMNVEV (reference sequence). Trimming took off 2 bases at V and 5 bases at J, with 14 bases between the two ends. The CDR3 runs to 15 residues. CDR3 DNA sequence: TGTGCCAGCAGTTTACACGTGGGGGCGGGAGATACGCAGTATTTT. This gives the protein CASSLHVGAGDTQYF.

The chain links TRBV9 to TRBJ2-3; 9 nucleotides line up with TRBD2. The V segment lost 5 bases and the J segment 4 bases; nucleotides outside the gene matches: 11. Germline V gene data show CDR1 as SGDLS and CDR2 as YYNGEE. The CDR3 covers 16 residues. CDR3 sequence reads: CASSSGGTSISDTQYF. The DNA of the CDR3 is TGTGCCAGCAGTTCTGGGGGGACTAGCATCTCAGATACGCAGTATTTT.

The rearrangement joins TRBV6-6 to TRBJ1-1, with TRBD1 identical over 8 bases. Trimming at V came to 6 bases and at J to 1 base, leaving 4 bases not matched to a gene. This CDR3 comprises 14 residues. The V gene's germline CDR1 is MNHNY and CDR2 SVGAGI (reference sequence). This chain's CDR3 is CASRVGQGNTEAFF. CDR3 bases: TGTGCCAGCAGAGTCGGACAGGGGAACACTGAAGCTTTCTTT.

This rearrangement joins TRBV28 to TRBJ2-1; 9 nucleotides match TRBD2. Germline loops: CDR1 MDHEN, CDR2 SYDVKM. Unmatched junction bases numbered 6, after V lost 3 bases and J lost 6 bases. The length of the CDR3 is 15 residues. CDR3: CASSLTSGGLNEQFF. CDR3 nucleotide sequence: TGTGCCAGCAGTTTGACTAGCGGAGGGCTCAATGAGCAGTTCTTC. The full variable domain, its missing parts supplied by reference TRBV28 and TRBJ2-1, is DVKVTQSSRYLVKRTGEKVFLECVQDMDHENMFWYRQDPGLGLRLIYFSYDVKMKEKGDIPEGYSVSREKKERFSLILESASTNQTSMYLCASSLTSGGLNEQFFGPGTRLTVL.

The CDR3 loop is CASSVTGGANYGYTF. CDR3 coding DNA: TGTGCCAGCAGCGTCACAGGGGGCGCGAACTATGGCTACACCTTC. The chain is built from TRBV9 and TRBJ1-2, with 9 bases lining up with TRBD1. Germline V gives CDR1 SGDLS, CDR2 YYNGEE. CDR3 length: 15 residues. The trim removed 2 bases at V and 2 bases at J, leaving 4 bases unmatched.

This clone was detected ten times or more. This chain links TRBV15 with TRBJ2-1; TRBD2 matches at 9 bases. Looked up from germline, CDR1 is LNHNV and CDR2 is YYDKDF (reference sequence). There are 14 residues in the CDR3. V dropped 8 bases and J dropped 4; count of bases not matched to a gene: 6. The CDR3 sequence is CATGPRGGYNEQFF. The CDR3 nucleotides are TGTGCCACCGGACCGCGGGGGGGATACAATGAGCAGTTCTTC.

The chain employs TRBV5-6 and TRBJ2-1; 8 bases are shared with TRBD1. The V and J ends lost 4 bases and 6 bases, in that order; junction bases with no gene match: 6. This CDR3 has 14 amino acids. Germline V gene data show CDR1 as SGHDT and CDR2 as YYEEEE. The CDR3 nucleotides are TGTGCCAGCAGCCCCTTGGGGACAGGCAATGAGCAGTTCTTC. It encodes CASSPLGTGNEQFF.

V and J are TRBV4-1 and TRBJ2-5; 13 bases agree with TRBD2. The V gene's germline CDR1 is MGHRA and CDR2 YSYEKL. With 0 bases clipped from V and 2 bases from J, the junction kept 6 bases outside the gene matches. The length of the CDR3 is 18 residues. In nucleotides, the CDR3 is TGCGCCAGCAGCCAAGACACACTAGCGGGGGGGCTGCAAGAGACCCAGTACTTC. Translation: CASSQDTLAGGLQETQYF.

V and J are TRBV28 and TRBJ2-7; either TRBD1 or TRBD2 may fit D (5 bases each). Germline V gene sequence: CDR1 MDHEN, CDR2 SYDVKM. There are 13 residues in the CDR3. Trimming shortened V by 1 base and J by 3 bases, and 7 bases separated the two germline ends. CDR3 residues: CASSLSGRYEQYV. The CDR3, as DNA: TGTGCCAGCAGTTTATCGGGACGCTACGAGCAGTACGTC.

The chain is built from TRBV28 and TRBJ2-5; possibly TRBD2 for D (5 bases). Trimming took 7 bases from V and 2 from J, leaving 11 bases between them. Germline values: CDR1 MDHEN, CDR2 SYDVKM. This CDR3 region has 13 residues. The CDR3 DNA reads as TGTGCCAGCACGAGGACTCGGCAAGAGACCCAGTACTTC. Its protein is CASTRTRQETQYF.

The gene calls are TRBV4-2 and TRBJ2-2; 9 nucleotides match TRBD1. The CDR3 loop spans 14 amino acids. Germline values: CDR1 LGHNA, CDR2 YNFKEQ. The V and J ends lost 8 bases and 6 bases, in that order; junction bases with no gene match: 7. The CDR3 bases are TGTGCCAGCGGGACAGGGTTATTATCCGGGGAGCTGTTTTTT. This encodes CASGTGLLSGELFF.

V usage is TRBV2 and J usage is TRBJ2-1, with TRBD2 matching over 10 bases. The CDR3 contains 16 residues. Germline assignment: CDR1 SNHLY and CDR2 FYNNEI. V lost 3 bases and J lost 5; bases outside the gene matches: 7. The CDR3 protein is CASSDSSGGNDNEQFF. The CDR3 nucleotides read TGTGCCAGCAGTGATTCTAGCGGGGGTAACGACAATGAGCAGTTCTTC.

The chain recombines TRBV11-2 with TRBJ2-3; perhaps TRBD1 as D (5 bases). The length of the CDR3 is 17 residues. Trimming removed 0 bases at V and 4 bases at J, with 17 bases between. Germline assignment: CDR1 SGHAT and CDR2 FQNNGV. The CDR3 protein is CASSLDGRVIIPDTQYF. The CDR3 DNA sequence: TGTGCCAGCAGCTTAGATGGCAGGGTAATAATCCCAGATACGCAGTATTTT. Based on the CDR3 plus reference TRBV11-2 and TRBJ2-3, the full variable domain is EAGVAQSPRYKIIEKRQSVAFWCNPISGHATLYWYQQILGQGPKLLIQFQNNGVVDDSQLPKDRFSAERLKGVDSTLKIQPAKLEDSAVYLCASSLDGRVIIPDTQYFGPGTRLTVL.

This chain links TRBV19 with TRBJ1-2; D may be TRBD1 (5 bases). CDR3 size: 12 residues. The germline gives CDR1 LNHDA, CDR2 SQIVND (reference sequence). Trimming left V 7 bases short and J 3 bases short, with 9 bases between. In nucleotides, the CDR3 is TGTGCCAGTACCGACAGTTACTATGGCTACACCTTC. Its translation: CASTDSYYGYTF.

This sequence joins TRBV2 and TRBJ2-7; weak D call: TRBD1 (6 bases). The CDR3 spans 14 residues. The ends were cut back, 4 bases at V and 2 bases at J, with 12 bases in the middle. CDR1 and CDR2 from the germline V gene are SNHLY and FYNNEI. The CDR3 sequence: CASSGTVSTYEQYF. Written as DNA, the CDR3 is TGTGCCAGCAGTGGGACAGTCAGTACCTACGAGCAGTACTTC.

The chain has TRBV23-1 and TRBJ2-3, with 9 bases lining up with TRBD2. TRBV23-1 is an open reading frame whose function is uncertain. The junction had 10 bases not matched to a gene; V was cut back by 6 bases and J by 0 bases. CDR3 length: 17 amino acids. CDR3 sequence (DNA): TGCGCCAGCAGCCCCGGAGCGGGGGGCACGAGCACAGATACGCAGTATTTT. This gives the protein CASSPGAGGTSTDTQYF.

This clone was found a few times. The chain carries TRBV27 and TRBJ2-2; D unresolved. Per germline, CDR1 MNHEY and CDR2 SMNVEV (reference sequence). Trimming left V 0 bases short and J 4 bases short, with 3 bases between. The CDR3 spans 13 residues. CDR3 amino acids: CASSLSGTGELFF. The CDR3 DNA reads TGTGCCAGCAGTTTATCGGGCACCGGGGAGCTGTTTTTT.

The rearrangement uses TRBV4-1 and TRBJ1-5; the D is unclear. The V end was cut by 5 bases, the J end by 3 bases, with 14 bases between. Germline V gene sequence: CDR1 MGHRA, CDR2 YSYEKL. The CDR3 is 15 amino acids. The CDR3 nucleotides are TGCGCCAGCAGCTCCCGACCGGGCCTCAATCAGCCCCAGCATTTT. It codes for CASSSRPGLNQPQHF.

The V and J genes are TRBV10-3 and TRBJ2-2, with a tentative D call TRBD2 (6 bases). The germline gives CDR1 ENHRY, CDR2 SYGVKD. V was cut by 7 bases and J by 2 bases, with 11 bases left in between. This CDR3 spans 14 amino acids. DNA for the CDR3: TGTGCCATCAACCCCGGGGGTAACACCGGGGAGCTGTTTTTT. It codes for CAINPGGNTGELFF.

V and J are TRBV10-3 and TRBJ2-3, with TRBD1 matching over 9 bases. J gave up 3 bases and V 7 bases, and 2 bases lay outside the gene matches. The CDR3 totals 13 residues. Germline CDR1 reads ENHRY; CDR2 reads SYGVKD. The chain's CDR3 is CAITGQGTDTQYF. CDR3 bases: TGTGCCATCACCGGACAGGGGACAGATACGCAGTATTTT.